This T cell receptor (beta chain) was identified in a study of Tregs in tolerant kidney transplant recipients. Study results and limitations: Activated donor B cell expansion appeared to reveal the most relevant donor-specific TCRbeta repertoire. No direct test of biological reproducibility was done here. The small number of patients limits these findings pending further validation.

In germline, CDR1 is SGDLS, CDR2 YYNGEE. This CDR3 is 17 amino acids long. The trim removed 3 bases at V and 3 bases at J, leaving 13 bases unmatched. Turning to this clone: What it binds is unknown.

TCRdb's copy holds only in-frame clones and misses some; the assay was immunoSEQ multiplex PCR. The sample records about 240,000 clones, approximately 84% being singletons. Sequenced sample: CD4+ T cells from blood. This TCR was sampled from a human donor in good health. The chain recombines TRBV9 with TRBJ2-7; 9 bases align to TRBD1. The CDR3 bases are TGTGCCAGCAGCGAGGGTTGGGACAGGGAATTTTTCTACGAGCAGTACTTC. Protein: CASSEGWDREFFYEQYF.